These 26 T cell receptor beta chains came from one sample sequenced in a study of early T cells in non-severe SARS-CoV-2 infection. TCRdb reprocessed the 5' RACE reads via MiXCR and lists one record per CDR3 protein. The repertoire holds roughly 16,000 distinct CDR3 sequences, about 5% seen once, with roughly 7% in the top ten. Sequencing used whole blood. These receptors were obtained from an adult who was a healthcare worker with PCR-confirmed SARS-CoV-2 infection or an uninfected control (not recorded which).

This clonotype was recorded many times. This chain's CDR3 is CASSPGLADLYYNEQFF. The DNA of the CDR3 is TGTGCCAGCAGCCCGGGACTAGCGGACCTTTACTACAATGAGCAGTTCTTC. J is TRBJ2-1 and V is TRBV7-9; 11 bases agree with TRBD2. Germline values: CDR1 SEHNR, CDR2 FQNEAQ (reference sequence). The CDR3 runs to 17 residues. Trimming took 5 bases from V and 3 from J; bases not matched to a gene: 9.

This clonotype was seen many times. This CDR3 is CASSPDPAAETQYF. In DNA, the CDR3 is TGTGCCAGCAGCCCAGACCCCGCTGCAGAGACCCAGTACTTC. The chain has TRBV5-4 and TRBJ2-5; D unclear. CDR1 and CDR2 (germline): SGHNT, YYREEE (reference sequence). The CDR3 consists of 14 residues. The germline V and J ends were trimmed by 4 bases and 4 bases, with 14 bases remaining between them.

V and J are TRBV11-2 and TRBJ2-7; 7 bases map to TRBD1. The V gene end was trimmed by 4 bases and the J gene end by 2 bases; junction bases not matched to a gene: 5. The CDR3 is 14 amino acids. Germline CDR1 reads SGHAT; CDR2 reads FQNNGV. The CDR3 DNA reads as TGTGCCAGCAGCTGGTCGACAGGGCCCTACGAGCAGTACGTC. This codes for CASSWSTGPYEQYV.

This clonotype occurred many times. The gene calls are TRBV12-3 or TRBV12-4 and TRBJ1-1; D is perhaps TRBD1 (5 bases). This CDR3 spans 15 amino acids. V was shortened by 6 bases and J by 4 bases, with 18 bases between the two germline ends. The CDR3 loop reads CASSPGRGSGTEAFF. For the CDR3, the DNA is TGTGCCAGCAGCCCCGGGCGGGGGTCGGGCACTGAAGCTTTCTTT.

This clonotype is classed as medium-sized (0.01 to 0.1%). CDR3 region: CATRRVPSSYNEQFF. In nucleotides, the CDR3 is TGTGCCACCAGGCGGGTCCCTAGCTCCTACAATGAGCAGTTCTTC. The rearrangement joins TRBV15 to TRBJ2-1; D may be TRBD2 (5 bases). This CDR3 region has 15 residues. V lost 6 bases and J lost 0, with 12 bases in between. The germline V gene has CDR1 LNHNV and CDR2 YYDKDF (reference sequence).

This clonotype was observed many times. This chain joins TRBV20-1 and TRBJ1-4; D unclear. Germline CDR1 and CDR2: DFQATT and SNEGSKA (reference sequence). The CDR3 sequence is 13 residues long. V was pared by 3 bases and J by 5 bases, with 10 bases between. CDR3 DNA: TGCAGTGCTAGGAGGAGGTTAAATGAAAAACTGTTTTTT. Encoded protein: CSARRRLNEKLFF.

In this sample, this clonotype turned up many times. V gene TRBV6-5 combines with J gene TRBJ1-2; D possibly corresponds to TRBD1 (6 bases). V lost 6 bases and J lost 5, with 16 bases in between. The CDR3 is 14 residues long. Germline assignment: CDR1 MNHEY and CDR2 SVGAGI. CDR3 DNA: TGTGCCAGCAGCACCGGGGGCAGGCTATATGGCTACACCTTC. Translated, it gives CASSTGGRLYGYTF.

This clonotype came up once. The chain carries TRBV19 and TRBJ2-3; 7 bases are shared with TRBD2. The trim removed 5 bases at V and 6 bases at J, leaving 14 bases unmatched. Germline-derived CDR1 and CDR2 are LNHDA and SQIVND (reference sequence). The CDR3 loop spans 16 amino acids. DNA for the CDR3: TGTGCCAGTAGTGGCCGGGCTAGCGGCCCCATGGATACGCAGTATTTT. It is translated as CASSGRASGPMDTQYF.

The rearrangement uses TRBV12-3 or TRBV12-4 and TRBJ2-1, with 7 bases identical to TRBD2. CDR3 size: 19 residues. Trimming cost V 3 bases and J 6 bases; bases outside gene matches: 20. The CDR3 DNA sequence: TGTGCCAGCAGTTTTAGGAGGGAGGGCCTATGGTGGGACTTCAATGAGCAGTTCTTC. It yields the protein CASSFRREGLWWDFNEQFF.

This clonotype was found many times. J is TRBJ2-7 and V is TRBV11-2, with D perhaps matching TRBD1 (6 bases). The CDR3 is made up of 14 amino acids. Trimming left V 5 bases short and J 2 bases short, with 13 bases between. Germline lookup yields CDR1 SGHAT and CDR2 FQNNGV. CDR3 nucleotides: TGTGCCAGCAGCCCGAGGGACACGACCTACGAGCAGTACGTC. Translating gives CASSPRDTTYEQYV.

Within the sample, this clonotype is medium-sized. The J gene is TRBJ2-1, the V gene TRBV7-6; 7 bases align to TRBD2. The germline V gene encodes CDR1 SGHVS and CDR2 FNYEAQ. The CDR3 consists of 16 residues. V lost 5 bases, J lost 0 bases, and 7 bases stayed unmatched. This CDR3 reads CASSPVAGSSYNEQFF. The CDR3 region has the DNA TGTGCCAGCAGCCCCGTAGCGGGCAGCTCCTACAATGAGCAGTTCTTC.

This clonotype was counted many times. This sequence joins TRBV10-3 and TRBJ2-1, with TRBD2 identical over 8 bases. Trimming removed 3 bases from V and 7 bases from J; junction bases left unmatched: 11. This CDR3 spans 16 amino acids. CDR1 and CDR2 from the germline V gene are ENHRY and SYGVKD. CDR3 nucleotide sequence: TGTGCCATCAGTGATGGGGTCGGGAGGGCCGGAAATGAGCAGTTCTTC. This codes for CAISDGVGRAGNEQFF.

V gene TRBV7-9 combines with J gene TRBJ2-1; perhaps TRBD1 as D (6 bases). Per germline, CDR1 SEHNR and CDR2 FQNEAQ (reference sequence). The CDR3 loop spans 16 amino acids. V lost 0 bases and J lost 3, with 12 bases in between. CDR3 protein: CASSLAGGHLYNEQFF. CDR3 DNA sequence: TGTGCCAGCAGCTTAGCAGGGGGACACCTCTACAATGAGCAGTTCTTC. The full variable domain, with the rest looked up from reference TRBV7-9 and TRBJ2-1, is DTGVSQNPRHKITKRGQNVTFRCDPISEHNRLYWYRQTLGQGPEFLTYFQNEAQLEKSRLLSDRFSAERPKGSFSTLEIQRTEQGDSAMYLCASSLAGGHLYNEQFFGPGTRLTVL.

This clonotype was counted ten times or more. The chain combines TRBV7-9 with TRBJ2-5, with unresolved D. CDR1 and CDR2 from the germline V gene are SEHNR and FQNEAQ (reference sequence). The CDR3 length is 14 residues. The V end was cut by 6 bases, the J end by 2 bases, with 13 bases between. The DNA for the CDR3 is TGTGCCAGCAGTTCGATGTTGGGGCAAGAGACCCAGTACTTC. Encoded protein: CASSSMLGQETQYF. Based on the CDR3 plus reference TRBV7-9 and TRBJ2-5, the full variable domain is DTGVSQNPRHKITKRGQNVTFRCDPISEHNRLYWYRQTLGQGPEFLTYFQNEAQLEKSRLLSDRFSAERPKGSFSTLEIQRTEQGDSAMYLCASSSMLGQETQYFGPGTRLLVL.

This clonotype was seen a few times. The gene calls are TRBV3-1 and TRBJ2-2; D is tentatively TRBD1 or TRBD2 (6 bases each). The CDR3 is 19 residues long. The germline gives CDR1 LGHDT, CDR2 YNNKEL (reference sequence). Between the trimmed V and J ends, which lost 0 bases and 3 bases, there was a span of 20 bases. The CDR3 region is CASSQDLLRGDQDTGELFF. The CDR3 region has the DNA TGTGCCAGCAGCCAAGATTTGTTAAGGGGGGATCAGGACACCGGGGAGCTGTTTTTT.

The chain is built from TRBV5-1 and TRBJ1-2; D is unresolved. This CDR3 comprises 13 residues. V was cut by 0 bases and J by 6 bases, with 9 bases left in between. Germline assignment: CDR1 SGHRS and CDR2 YFSETQ. Written as DNA, the CDR3 is TGCGCCAGCAGCTTGGAAGGGTCGAATGGCTACACCTTC. Translating it yields CASSLEGSNGYTF.

This clonotype occurred many times. This chain connects TRBV20-1 to TRBJ2-1; no clear D gene. V shed 0 bases and J shed 9 bases, with 9 bases lying between them. This CDR3 comprises 12 residues. Germline CDR1 reads DFQATT; CDR2 reads SNEGSKA (reference sequence). The CDR3 here is CSARDLSVEQFF. DNA of the CDR3: TGCAGTGCTAGAGATCTGAGTGTTGAGCAGTTCTTC.

The chain carries TRBV12-5 and TRBJ2-3, with D uncertain. V shed 3 bases and J shed 5 bases, with 9 bases lying between them. Per the germline V gene, CDR1 is LGHNT and CDR2 is FRNRAP. CDR3 length equals 13 residues. CDR3 sequence reads: CASGFRPGDTQYF. For the CDR3, the DNA is TGTGCTAGTGGTTTTCGACCCGGAGATACGCAGTATTTT.

This clonotype came up many times. The gene calls are TRBV28 and TRBJ2-1, with D perhaps matching TRBD2 (5 bases). This CDR3 has 12 residues. V shed 5 bases and J shed 10 bases, with 12 bases lying between them. Germline V CDR1 and CDR2: MDHEN, SYDVKM. CDR3 DNA: TGTGCCAGCAGTACACAAACGGGGGAGCAGTTCTTC. It encodes CASSTQTGEQFF.

Ten or more counts support this clonotype. V gene TRBV18 combines with J gene TRBJ2-3; D not resolved. Germline CDR1 reads KGHSH; CDR2 reads LQKENI. V lost 6 bases and J 0 bases, leaving 13 bases between the germline ends. The CDR3 length is 15 residues. CDR3 DNA: TGTGCCAGCTCTCACTGGCAATCTAGCACAGATACGCAGTATTTT. Its translation is CASSHWQSSTDTQYF.

This clonotype is medium-sized within its sample. J is TRBJ2-7 and V is TRBV28; weak D call: TRBD1 (6 bases). Germline CDR1 MDHEN, CDR2 SYDVKM. V was trimmed by 6 bases and J by 3 bases, leaving 12 bases between them. The length of the CDR3 is 13 residues. CDR3 amino acids: CASSPGALYEQYF. DNA for the CDR3: TGTGCCAGCAGCCCAGGGGCCCTCTACGAGCAGTACTTC.

This clonotype was counted only a few times. The chain recombines TRBV6-2 or TRBV6-3 with TRBJ2-7; D unresolved. Per germline, CDR1 MNHEY and CDR2 SVGEGT. Trimming cost V 3 bases and J 6 bases, with 6 bases left between them. The CDR3 runs to 11 residues. CDR3 region: CASSYEAEQYV. Written as DNA, the CDR3 is TGTGCCAGCAGTTATGAGGCCGAGCAGTACGTC.

This clonotype was detected ten times or more. The gene calls are TRBV20-1 and TRBJ2-7, with 7 bases matching TRBD2. The V and J ends lost 3 bases and 4 bases, in that order; junction bases with no gene match: 6. Germline V CDR1 and CDR2: DFQATT, SNEGSKA (reference sequence). The CDR3 length is 13 residues. This CDR3 is CSASGGRSYEQYF. The CDR3 DNA reads as TGCAGTGCTAGTGGCGGGAGAAGTTACGAGCAGTACTTC.

Many counts were recorded for this clonotype. This chain connects TRBV14 to TRBJ2-2, with 8 positions matching TRBD2. This CDR3 region has 16 residues. The junction had 6 bases not matched to a gene; V was cut back by 3 bases and J by 3 bases. The V gene's germline CDR1 is SGHDN and CDR2 FVKESK. CDR3 in amino acids: CASSHLREGHTGELFF. CDR3 coding DNA: TGTGCCAGCAGCCATTTACGGGAGGGTCACACCGGGGAGCTGTTTTTT.

The rearrangement links TRBV7-2 to TRBJ2-3; a weak D match, TRBD2 (6 bases). Germline assignment: CDR1 SGHTA and CDR2 FQGNSA. Trimming took off 1 base at V and 2 bases at J, with 10 bases between the two ends. The CDR3 has 15 amino acids. The DNA for the CDR3 is TGTGCCAGCAGCTTAGTTGGCGGGAACACAGATACGCAGTATTTT. Protein: CASSLVGGNTDTQYF.

This clonotype was seen ten or more times. In nucleotides, the CDR3 is TGCGCCAGCAGCTTGGCAAAGGCCGCGCTCGTATACGAGCAGTACTTC. Translation: CASSLAKAALVYEQYF. V and J are TRBV5-1 and TRBJ2-7; the D is unclear. Between the trimmed V and J ends, which lost 0 bases and 4 bases, there was a span of 17 bases. CDR3 size: 16 residues. Per germline, CDR1 SGHRS and CDR2 YFSETQ.